The present TCR beta chain was sequenced within a study of cytomegalovirus exposure and HLA in healthy donors. Turning to this clone: Its antigen remains unknown.

Researchers ran the PCR with 60 Vbeta and 13 Jbeta primers. TCRdb's table, derived via immunoSEQ multiplex PCR, lists solely in-frame clones and lacks some. The table shows some 120,000 clones, with roughly three quarters occurring only once. Regarding the study as a whole: The study labeled 164 TCR beta chains cytomegalovirus-associated.

The sequenced material came from PBMCs. This receptor was identified in a man aged 25 to 40 in good health and CMV-seropositive.

CDR3 nucleotide sequence: TGTGCCAGCAGCAAGGGGCTTAATGAAAAACTGTTTTTT. Translated, it gives CASSKGLNEKLFF. The chain is built from TRBV21-1 and TRBJ1-4; TRBD1, as called in the table, went unchecked against the DNA. TRBV21-1 is described as a pseudogene. CDR3 length: 13 amino acids.